This T cell receptor (beta chain) appears in the sequencing data of a study of OX40 agonist ivuxolimab in advanced cancers. Study background: Enrollees could have had prior anti-PD-1, anti-PD-L1 or anti-CTLA-4 therapy, which around 43% had received. Findings of the study overall: A proportion of nonresponders additionally exhibited low normalized T-cell clonal expansion.

Sequencing used immunoSEQ multiplex PCR; TCRdb keeps in-frame clones, though not all of them. The repertoire includes around 92,000 clones, approximately 93% of them detected once, and around 0.18% sits in the top ten. Note on this clone: Its antigen is undetermined.

The V gene lost 6 bases and the J gene lost 9 bases, with 12 bases spanning the gap. Germline assignment: CDR1 LNHDA and CDR2 SQIVND (reference sequence). This CDR3 region has 12 residues. This TCR came from an adult with an advanced solid tumor such as melanoma, head and neck, liver or kidney cancer. Sequenced here: CD4+ or CD8+ T cells sorted from blood, sampled in a trial of the OX40 agonist ivuxolimab. The genes are TRBV19 and TRBJ2-1; TRBD2 is a possible D gene (6 bases). Here the CDR3 reads CASSRLGGEQFF. CDR3 bases: TGTGCCAGTAGCCGCCTGGGGGGTGAGCAGTTCTTC.